What follows describes a single T cell receptor (beta chain). The target antigen is unknown. At one end, the junction sequence differs from germline, possibly due to a read error. The data derive from a study of T-cell memory formation after mild COVID-19. Findings and limits, study-wide: For contracting clones, CD4+ ones sat mainly in CM and EM, CD8+ in EMRA.

CDR3 length: 16 amino acids. Per the germline V gene, CDR1 is LGHNA and CDR2 is YSLEER. MiXCR was run by TCRdb on the 5' RACE reads, yielding one entry per CDR3 protein. The sample consists of 200,000 to 300,000 distinct CDR3 sequences, approximately 15% of them appearing once. The rearrangement links TRBV4-3 to TRBJ2-3, with a weak D call TRBD1 (6 bases). The TCR sequence derives from an adult woman who had mild COVID-19 (a few samples of this study predate the infection). Cell type and time point are not known. The material sequenced was PBMCs or a T cell subset sorted from them (not recorded which). CDR3 sequence reads: CARSQGTGSSTDTQYF. The DNA of the CDR3 is TGCGCCAGAAGCCAGGGGACCGGGTCTAGCACAGATACGCAGTATTTT.